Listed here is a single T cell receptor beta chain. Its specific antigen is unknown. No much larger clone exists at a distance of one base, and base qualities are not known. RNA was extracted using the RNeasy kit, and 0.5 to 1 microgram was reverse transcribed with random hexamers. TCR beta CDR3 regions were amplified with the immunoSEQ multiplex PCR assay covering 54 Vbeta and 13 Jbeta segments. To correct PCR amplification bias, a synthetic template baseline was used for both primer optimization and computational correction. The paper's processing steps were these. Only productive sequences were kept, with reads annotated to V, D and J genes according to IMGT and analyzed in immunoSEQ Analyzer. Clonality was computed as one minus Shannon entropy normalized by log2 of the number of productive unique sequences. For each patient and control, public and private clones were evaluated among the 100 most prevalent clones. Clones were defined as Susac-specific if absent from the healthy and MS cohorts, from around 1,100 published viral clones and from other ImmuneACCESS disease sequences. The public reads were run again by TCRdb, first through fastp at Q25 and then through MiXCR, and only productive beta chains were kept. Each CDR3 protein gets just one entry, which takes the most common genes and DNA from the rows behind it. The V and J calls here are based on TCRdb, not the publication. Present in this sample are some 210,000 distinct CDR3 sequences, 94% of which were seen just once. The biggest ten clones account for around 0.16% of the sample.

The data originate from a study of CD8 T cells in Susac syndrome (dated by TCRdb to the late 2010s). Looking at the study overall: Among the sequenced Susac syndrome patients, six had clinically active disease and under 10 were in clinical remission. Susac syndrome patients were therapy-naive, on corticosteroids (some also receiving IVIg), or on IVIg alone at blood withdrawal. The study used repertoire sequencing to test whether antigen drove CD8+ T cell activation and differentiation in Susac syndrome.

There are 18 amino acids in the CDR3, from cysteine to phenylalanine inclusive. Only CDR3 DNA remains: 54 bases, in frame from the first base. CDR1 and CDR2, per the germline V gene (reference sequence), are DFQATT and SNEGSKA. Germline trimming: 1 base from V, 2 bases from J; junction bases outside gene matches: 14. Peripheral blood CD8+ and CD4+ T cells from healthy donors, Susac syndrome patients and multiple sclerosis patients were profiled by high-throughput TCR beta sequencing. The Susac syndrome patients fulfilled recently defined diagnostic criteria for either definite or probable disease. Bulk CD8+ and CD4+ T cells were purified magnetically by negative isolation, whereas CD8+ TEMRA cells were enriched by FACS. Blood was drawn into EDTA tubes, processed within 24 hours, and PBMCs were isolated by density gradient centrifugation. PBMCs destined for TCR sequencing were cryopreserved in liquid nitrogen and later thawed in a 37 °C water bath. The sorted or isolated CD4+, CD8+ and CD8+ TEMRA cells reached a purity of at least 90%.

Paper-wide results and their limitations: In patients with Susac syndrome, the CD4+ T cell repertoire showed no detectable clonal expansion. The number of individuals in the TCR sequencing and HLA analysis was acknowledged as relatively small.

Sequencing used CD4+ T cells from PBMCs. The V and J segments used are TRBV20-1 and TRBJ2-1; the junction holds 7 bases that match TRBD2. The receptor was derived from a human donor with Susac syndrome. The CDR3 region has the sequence CSARARLAALGTYNEQFF. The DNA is TGCAGTGCTAGAGCTCGTCTAGCGGCACTCGGGACCTACAATGAGCAGTTCTTC.